The present TCR beta chain was sequenced within a study of shared clonotypes between healthy human individuals. Whole-study findings and limits: Tissues were not sampled, only blood, and their repertoires likely differ.

The authors loaded about 200 ng DNA, 30,000 to 35,000 T cell genomes, into sorted-subset replicate PCRs. Only in-frame clones appear in the TCRdb table, and some are missing; sequencing was by immunoSEQ multiplex PCR. Altogether 2 million to 3 million clones are present, under 95% being singletons, with the ten largest covering about 0.39%. This CDR3 is 16 amino acids long. CDR1 is SGHVS, CDR2 FQNEAQ, per germline. Trimming at V came to 5 bases and at J to 3 bases, leaving 9 bases not matched to a gene. Donors, without exception, were Caucasian adults residing in Nashville, Tennessee. From CD4+ cells came CD45RA+ naive and CD45RA-negative memory subsets. This clone was picked up one time. Its antigen is unidentified.

This chain uses TRBV7-8 with TRBJ2-7; TRBD2 matches at 11 bases. The source material was naive CD4+ T cells from PBMCs. Subset reported: CD45RA+ positively selected. This TCR came from a man aged 18 to 35 in good health. Some clones in this sample may be carry-over from other donors' samples. Written as DNA, the CDR3 is TGTGCCAGCAGCCGGCCCGCGGGACTAGCGGACTACGAGCAGTACTTC. This codes for CASSRPAGLADYEQYF.